This note documents a single TCR beta chain sequence. This CDR3 is 17 amino acids long. V was clipped by 4 bases and J by 8 bases, with 24 bases between them. These data belong to a study of blood T cell repertoires in COVID-19. Using immunoSEQ multiplex PCR, the repertoire was profiled, and TCRdb retains in-frame clones only, with some absent. Here the sample spans some 390,000 clones, around 86% being singletons. The chain employs TRBV5-3 and TRBJ1-4, with D perhaps matching TRBD1 (6 bases). TRBV5-3 is assigned to the ORF class and has an uncertain function. Sample: peripheral blood. The origin of this receptor is a human donor in a cohort sampled during active COVID-19. The CDR3 coding sequence is TGTGCCAGAAGCCCCCTGACGGGGGGCAAGGTTGGAGAAAAACTGTTTTTT. Its protein is CARSPLTGGKVGEKLFF.